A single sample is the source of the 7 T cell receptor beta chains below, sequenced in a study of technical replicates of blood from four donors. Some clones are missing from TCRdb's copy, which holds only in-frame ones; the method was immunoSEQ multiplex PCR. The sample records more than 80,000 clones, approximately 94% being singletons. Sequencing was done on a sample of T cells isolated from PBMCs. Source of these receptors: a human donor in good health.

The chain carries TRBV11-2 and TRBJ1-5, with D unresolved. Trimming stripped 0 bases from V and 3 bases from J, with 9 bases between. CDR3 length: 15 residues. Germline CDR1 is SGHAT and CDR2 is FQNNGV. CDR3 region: CASSLDGEPNQPQHF. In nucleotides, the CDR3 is TGTGCCAGCAGCTTAGACGGGGAACCCAATCAGCCCCAGCATTTT.

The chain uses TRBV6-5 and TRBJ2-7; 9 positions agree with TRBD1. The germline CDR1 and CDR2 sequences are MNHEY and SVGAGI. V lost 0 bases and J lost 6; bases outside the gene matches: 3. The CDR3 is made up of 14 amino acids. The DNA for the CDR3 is TGTGCCAGCAGTTACTCGACAGGGGGAGGCGAGCAGTACTTC. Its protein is CASSYSTGGGEQYF.

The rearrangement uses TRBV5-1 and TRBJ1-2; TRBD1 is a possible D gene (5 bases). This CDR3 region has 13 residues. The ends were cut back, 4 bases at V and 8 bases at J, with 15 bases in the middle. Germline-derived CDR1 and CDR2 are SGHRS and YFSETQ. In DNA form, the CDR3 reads TGCGCCAGCAGCCCCGACAAGGGGCGAGGCTACACCTTC. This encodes CASSPDKGRGYTF.

CDR3 sequence: CASSQDNEQYF. Written as DNA, the CDR3 is TGTGCCAGCAGCCAAGATAACGAGCAGTACTTC. This chain joins TRBV4-2 and TRBJ2-7; D unresolved. The V and J ends lost 0 bases and 5 bases respectively, with 2 bases between them. Germline CDR1 reads LGHNA; CDR2 reads YNFKEQ. The CDR3 totals 11 residues.

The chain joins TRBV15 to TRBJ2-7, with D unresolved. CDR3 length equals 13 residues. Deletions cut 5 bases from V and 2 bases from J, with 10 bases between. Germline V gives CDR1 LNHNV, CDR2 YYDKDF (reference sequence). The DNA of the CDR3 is TGTGCCACCAGCCTCACCGAGCCCTACGAGCAGTACTTC. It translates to CATSLTEPYEQYF.

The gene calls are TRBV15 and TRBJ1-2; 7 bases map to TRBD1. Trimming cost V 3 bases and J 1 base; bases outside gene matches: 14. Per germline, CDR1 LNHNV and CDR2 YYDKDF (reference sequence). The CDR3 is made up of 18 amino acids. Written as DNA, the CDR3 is TGTGCCACCAGCAGCGCCCTGGACAGGCGCGAATATAACTATGGCTACACCTTC. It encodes CATSSALDRREYNYGYTF.

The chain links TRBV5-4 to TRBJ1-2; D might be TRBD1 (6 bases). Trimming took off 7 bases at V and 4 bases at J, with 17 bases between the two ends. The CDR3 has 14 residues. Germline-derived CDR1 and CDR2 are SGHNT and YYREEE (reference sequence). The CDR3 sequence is CASRPGGGPYGYTF. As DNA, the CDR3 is TGTGCCAGCCGACCCGGGGGGGGGCCCTATGGCTACACCTTC. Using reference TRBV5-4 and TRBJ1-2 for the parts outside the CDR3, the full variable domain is ETGVTQSPTHLIKTRGQQVTLRCSSQSGHNTVSWYQQALGQGPQFIFQYYREEENGRGNFPPRFSGLQFPNYSSELNVNALELDDSALYLCASRPGGGPYGYTFGSGTRLTVV.